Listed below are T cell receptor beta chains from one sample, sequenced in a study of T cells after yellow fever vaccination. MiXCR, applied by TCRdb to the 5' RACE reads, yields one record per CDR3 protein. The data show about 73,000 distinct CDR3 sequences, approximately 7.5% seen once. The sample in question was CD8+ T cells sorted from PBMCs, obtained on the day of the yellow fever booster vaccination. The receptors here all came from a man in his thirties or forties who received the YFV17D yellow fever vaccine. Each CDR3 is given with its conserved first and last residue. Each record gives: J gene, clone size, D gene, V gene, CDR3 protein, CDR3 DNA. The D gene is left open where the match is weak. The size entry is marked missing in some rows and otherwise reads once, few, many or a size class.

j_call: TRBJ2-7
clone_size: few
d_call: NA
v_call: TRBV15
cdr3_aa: CATSRDSSEQYF
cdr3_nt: TGTGCCACCAGCCGTGACTCTAGCGAGCAGTACTTC

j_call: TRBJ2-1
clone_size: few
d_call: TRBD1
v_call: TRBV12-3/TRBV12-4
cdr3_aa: CASSTSGTGEIF
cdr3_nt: TGTGCCAGCAGTACCTCGGGGACAGGGGAAATCTTC

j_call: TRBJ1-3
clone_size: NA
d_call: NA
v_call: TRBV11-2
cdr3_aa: CASSTIGNTIYF
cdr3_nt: TGTGCCAGCAGCACCATTGGAAACACCATATATTTT

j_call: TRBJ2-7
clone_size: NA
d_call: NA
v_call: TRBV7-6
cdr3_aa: CASSFGDRSGEQYF
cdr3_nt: TGTGCCAGCAGCTTCGGCGATCGGTCTGGCGAGCAGTACTTC

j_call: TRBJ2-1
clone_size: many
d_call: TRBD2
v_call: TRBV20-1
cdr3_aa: CSASDERETHNEQFF
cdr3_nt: TGCAGTGCTAGTGATGAGCGGGAGACCCACAATGAGCAGTTCTTC

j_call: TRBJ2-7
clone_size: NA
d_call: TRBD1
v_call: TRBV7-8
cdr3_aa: CASSFPTTGGEPYEQYF
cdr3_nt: TGTGCCAGCAGCTTCCCCACGACAGGGGGCGAGCCCTACGAGCAGTACTTC

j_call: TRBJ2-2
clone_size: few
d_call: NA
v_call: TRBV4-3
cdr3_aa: CASSQLVGAGELFF
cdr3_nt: TGCGCCAGCAGCCAATTAGTTGGCGCCGGGGAGCTGTTTTTT

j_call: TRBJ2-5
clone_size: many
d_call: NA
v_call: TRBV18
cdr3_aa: CASSPVSGKERETQYF
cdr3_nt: TGTGCCAGCTCACCGGTTAGCGGAAAGGAAAGAGAGACCCAGTACTTC

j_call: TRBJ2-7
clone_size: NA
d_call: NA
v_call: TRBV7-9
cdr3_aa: CASSLEGEYEQYF
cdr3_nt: TGTGCCAGCAGCTTAGAAGGGGAGTACGAGCAGTACTTC

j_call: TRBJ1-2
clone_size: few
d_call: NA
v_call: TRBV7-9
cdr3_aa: CASSPTGDLANYGYTF
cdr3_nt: TGTGCCAGCAGCCCGACCGGGGACCTCGCTAACTATGGCTACACCTTC

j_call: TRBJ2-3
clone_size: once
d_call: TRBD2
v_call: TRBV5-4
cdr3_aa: CASSSIVAGSTDMQYF
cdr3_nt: TGTGCCAGCAGCTCAATCGTAGCGGGTAGCACAGATATGCAGTATTTT

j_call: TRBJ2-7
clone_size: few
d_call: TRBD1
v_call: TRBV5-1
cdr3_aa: CASSWTGGNEQYF
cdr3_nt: TGCGCCAGCAGCTGGACAGGGGGTAACGAGCAGTACTTC

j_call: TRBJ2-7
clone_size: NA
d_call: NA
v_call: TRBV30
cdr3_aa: CASTSRGEQYF
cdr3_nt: TGTGCCTCCACGTCACGAGGCGAGCAGTACTTC

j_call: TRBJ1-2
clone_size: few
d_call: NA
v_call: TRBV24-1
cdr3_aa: CATSDRADYGYTF
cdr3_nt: TGTGCCACCAGTGACCGGGCGGACTATGGCTACACCTTC

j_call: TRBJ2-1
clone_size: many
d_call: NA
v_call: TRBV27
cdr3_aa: CASSLAASNEQFF
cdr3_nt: TGTGCCAGCAGTTTAGCCGCTTCCAATGAGCAGTTCTTC

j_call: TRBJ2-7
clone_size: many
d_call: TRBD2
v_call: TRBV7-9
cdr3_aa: CASSLAVVTSGASEQYF
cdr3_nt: TGTGCCAGCAGCTTAGCAGTAGTGACTAGCGGTGCGAGCGAGCAGTACTTC

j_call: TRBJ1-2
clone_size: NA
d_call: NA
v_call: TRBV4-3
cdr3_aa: CASSQLSGLGGYTF
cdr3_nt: TGCGCCAGCAGCCAATTATCAGGGTTGGGTGGCTACACCTTC

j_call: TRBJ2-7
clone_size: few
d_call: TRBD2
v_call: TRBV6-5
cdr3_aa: CASGRGLAGDEQYF
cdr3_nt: TGTGCCAGCGGCCGGGGACTAGCGGGAGACGAGCAGTACTTC

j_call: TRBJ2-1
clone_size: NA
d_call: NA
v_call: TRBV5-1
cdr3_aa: CASSLNPGSRSYNEQFF
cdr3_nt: TGCGCCAGCAGCTTGAATCCGGGGTCCCGCTCCTACAATGAGCAGTTCTTC

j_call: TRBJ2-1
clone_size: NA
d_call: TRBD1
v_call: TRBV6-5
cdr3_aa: CASSSGTGGLQEYNEQFF
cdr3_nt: TGTGCCAGCAGTTCCGGGACAGGGGGCCTCCAAGAGTACAATGAGCAGTTCTTC

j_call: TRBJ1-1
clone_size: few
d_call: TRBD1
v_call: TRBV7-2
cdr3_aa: CASSPGQTYTEAFF
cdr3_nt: TGTGCCAGCAGCCCGGGACAGACCTACACTGAAGCTTTCTTT

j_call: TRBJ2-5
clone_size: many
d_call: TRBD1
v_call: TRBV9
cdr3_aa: CASSVPGTGEETQYF
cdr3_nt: TGTGCCAGCAGCGTTCCCGGGACAGGGGAAGAGACCCAGTACTTC

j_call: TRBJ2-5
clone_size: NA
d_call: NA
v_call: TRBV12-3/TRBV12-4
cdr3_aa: CASSPEVVAETQYF
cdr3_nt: TGTGCCAGCAGCCCCGAGGTGGTCGCGGAGACCCAGTACTTC

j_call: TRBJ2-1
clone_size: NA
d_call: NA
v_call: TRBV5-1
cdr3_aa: CASSLPRTREYNEQFF
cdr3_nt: TGCGCCAGCAGCTTGCCCCGGACAAGGGAATACAATGAGCAGTTCTTC

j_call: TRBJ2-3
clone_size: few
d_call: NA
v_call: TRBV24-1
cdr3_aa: CATSVDSTDTQYF
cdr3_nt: TGTGCCACCAGTGTGGACAGCACAGATACGCAGTATTTT

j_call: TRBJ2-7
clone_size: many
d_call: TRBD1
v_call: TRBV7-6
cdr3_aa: CASSRGQGPYEQYF
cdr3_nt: TGTGCCAGCAGCCGGGGACAGGGCCCCTACGAGCAGTACTTC

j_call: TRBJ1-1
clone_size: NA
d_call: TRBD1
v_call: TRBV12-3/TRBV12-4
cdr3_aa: CASTEDRGYTEAFF
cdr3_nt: TGTGCCAGCACCGAAGACAGGGGGTATACTGAAGCTTTCTTT

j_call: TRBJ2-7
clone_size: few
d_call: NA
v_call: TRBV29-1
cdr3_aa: CSVGLGSYEQYF
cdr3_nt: TGCAGCGTTGGGCTGGGTTCCTACGAGCAGTACTTC

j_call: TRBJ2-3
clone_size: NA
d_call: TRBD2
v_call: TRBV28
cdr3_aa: CASSAASGPTDTQYF
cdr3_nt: TGTGCCAGCAGCGCCGCTAGCGGCCCCACAGATACGCAGTATTTT

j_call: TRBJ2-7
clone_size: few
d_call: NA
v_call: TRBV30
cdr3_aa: CAWRGSYEQYF
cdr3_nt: TGTGCCTGGAGAGGATCCTACGAGCAGTACTTC

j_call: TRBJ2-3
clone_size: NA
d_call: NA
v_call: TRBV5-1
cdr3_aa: CASSSLWAADTQYF
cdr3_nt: TGCGCCAGCAGCAGTCTCTGGGCGGCAGATACGCAGTATTTT

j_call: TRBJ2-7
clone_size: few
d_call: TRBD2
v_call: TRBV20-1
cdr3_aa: CSARGLAGDHEQYF
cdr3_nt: TGCAGTGCTCGGGGGCTAGCGGGAGACCACGAGCAGTACTTC

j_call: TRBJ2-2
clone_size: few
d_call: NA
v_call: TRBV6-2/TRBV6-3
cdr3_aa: CASSYGDNTGELFF
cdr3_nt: TGTGCCAGCAGTTACGGAGATAACACCGGGGAGCTGTTTTTT

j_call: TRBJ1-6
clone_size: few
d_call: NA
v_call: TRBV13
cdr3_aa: CASRPPGAGDSPLHF
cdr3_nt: TGTGCCAGCAGACCCCCAGGGGCAGGGGATTCACCCCTCCACTTT

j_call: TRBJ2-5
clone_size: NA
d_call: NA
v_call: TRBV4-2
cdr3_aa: CASSAPEEGETKYF
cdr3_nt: TGTGCCAGCAGCGCCCCGGAGGAAGGAGAGACCAAGTACTTC

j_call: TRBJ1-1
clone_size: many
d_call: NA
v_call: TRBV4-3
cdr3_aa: CASSQNFGRPEAFF
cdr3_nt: TGCGCCAGCAGCCAAAATTTTGGGAGGCCTGAAGCTTTCTTT

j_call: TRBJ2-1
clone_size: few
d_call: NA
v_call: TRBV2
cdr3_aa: CASSVRGLGLAEQFF
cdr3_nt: TGTGCCAGCAGCGTGCGCGGACTCGGATTGGCTGAGCAGTTCTTC

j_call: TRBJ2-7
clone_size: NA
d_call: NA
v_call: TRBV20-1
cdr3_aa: CSARDDPASRYEQYF
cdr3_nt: TGCAGTGCTAGAGATGACCCCGCTTCGCGCTACGAGCAGTACTTC

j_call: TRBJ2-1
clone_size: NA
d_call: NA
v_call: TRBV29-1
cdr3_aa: CSVEVGSYNEQFF
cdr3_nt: TGCAGCGTTGAGGTGGGCTCCTACAATGAGCAGTTCTTC

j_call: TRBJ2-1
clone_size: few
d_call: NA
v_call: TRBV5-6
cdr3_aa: CASSFGLGSNEQFF
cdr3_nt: TGTGCCAGCAGCTTCGGACTGGGGAGCAATGAGCAGTTCTTC

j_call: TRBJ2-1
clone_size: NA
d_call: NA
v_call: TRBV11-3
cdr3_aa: CASSLFQGNEQFF
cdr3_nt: TGTGCCAGCAGCTTATTTCAGGGGAATGAGCAGTTCTTC

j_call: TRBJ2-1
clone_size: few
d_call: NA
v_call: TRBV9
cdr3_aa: CASSEGGRMFREQFF
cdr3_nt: TGTGCCAGCAGCGAGGGTGGGAGGATGTTCCGTGAGCAGTTCTTC

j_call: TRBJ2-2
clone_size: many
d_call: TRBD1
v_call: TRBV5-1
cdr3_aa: CASSLSGQGSTGELFF
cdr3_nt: TGCGCCAGCAGCTTGTCGGGACAGGGAAGCACCGGGGAGCTGTTTTTT

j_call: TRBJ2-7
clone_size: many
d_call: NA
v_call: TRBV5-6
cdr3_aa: CASSLSPYEQYF
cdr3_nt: TGTGCCAGCAGTTTGTCTCCCTACGAGCAGTACTTC

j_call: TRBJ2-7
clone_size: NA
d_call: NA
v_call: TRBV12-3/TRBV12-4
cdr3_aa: CASSLFGGNYEQYF
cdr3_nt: TGTGCCAGCAGTTTATTCGGAGGGAACTACGAGCAGTACTTC

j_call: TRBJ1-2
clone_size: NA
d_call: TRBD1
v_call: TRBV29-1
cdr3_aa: CSVEGTGGMDGYTF
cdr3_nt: TGCAGCGTTGAAGGGACAGGGGGTATGGATGGCTACACCTTC

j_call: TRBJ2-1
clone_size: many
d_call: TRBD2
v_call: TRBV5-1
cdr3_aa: CASSLSALAGLTYNEQFF
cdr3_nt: TGCGCCAGCAGCTTGTCCGCACTAGCGGGTTTAACCTACAATGAGCAGTTCTTC

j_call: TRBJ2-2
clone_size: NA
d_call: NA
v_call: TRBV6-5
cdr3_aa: CASSYEVTTTGELFF
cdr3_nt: TGTGCCAGCAGTTACGAGGTGACGACGACCGGGGAGCTGTTTTTT

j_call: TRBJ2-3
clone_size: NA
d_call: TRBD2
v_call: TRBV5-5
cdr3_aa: CASSWGLAGSTDTQYF
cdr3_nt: TGTGCCAGCAGCTGGGGACTAGCGGGAAGCACAGATACGCAGTATTTT

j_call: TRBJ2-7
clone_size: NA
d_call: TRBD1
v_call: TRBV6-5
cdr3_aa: CASSYGDSTAYEQYF
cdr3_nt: TGTGCCAGCAGTTACGGGGACAGTACAGCCTACGAGCAGTACTTC

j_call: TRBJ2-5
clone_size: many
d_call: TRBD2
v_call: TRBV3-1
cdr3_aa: CASSQGLAGGPETQYF
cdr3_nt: TGTGCCAGCAGCCAAGGACTAGCGGGAGGACCAGAGACCCAGTACTTC

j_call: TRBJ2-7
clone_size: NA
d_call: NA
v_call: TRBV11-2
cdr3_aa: CASSLEQGSYEQYF
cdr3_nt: TGTGCCAGCAGCTTAGAACAGGGTTCCTACGAGCAGTACTTC

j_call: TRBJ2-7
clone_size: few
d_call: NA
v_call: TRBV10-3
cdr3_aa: CAISESMAGAYEQYF
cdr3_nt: TGTGCCATCAGTGAGTCGATGGCAGGGGCCTACGAGCAGTACTTC

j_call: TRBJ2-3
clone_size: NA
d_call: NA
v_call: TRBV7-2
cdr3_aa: CASSPHLGRTDTQYF
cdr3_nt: TGTGCCAGCAGCCCGCACCTGGGACGCACAGATACGCAGTATTTT

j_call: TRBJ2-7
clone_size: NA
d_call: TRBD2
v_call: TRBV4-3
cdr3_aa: CASSHAEGLAVYEQYF
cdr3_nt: TGCGCCAGCAGCCATGCCGAAGGACTAGCGGTCTACGAGCAGTACTTC